Below, 5 T cell receptor beta chains from the same sample are listed, as sequenced in a study of spatial heterogeneity in lung cancer. Study results and limitations: For expanded intratumoral alpha and beta TCRs, counts tracked tumor mutation counts.

TCRdb ran MiXCR on the 5' RACE reads and lists one entry per CDR3 protein. In the table there are roughly 6,400 distinct CDR3 sequences, less than 8% of which are singletons. Time point indicated: sample taken at primary tumor resection. Their antigens are not known. Sequenced material: lung tumor tissue, taken at surgery. All receptors derive from a male donor with early-stage non-small cell lung cancer.

This clonotype was seen repeatedly, ten times or more. CDR3 DNA: TGTGCCAGCAGTCCCCTAGCGGGAGGGCGCTACGAGCAGTACTTC. It translates to CASSPLAGGRYEQYF. This chain connects TRBV6-6 to TRBJ2-7, with 12 nucleotides matching TRBD2. The CDR3 is made up of 15 amino acids. V lost 5 bases to trimming and J lost 3 bases; unmatched junction nucleotides: 5. Germline V gene lookup returns CDR1 MNHNY and CDR2 SVGAGI (reference sequence).

This clonotype was picked up many times. The chain uses TRBV20-1 and TRBJ2-7; D not certain. Germline loops: CDR1 DFQATT, CDR2 SNEGSKA (reference sequence). CDR3 length: 13 residues. The V end lost 5 bases, the J end lost 7 bases, and 18 bases lay between the germline ends. Here the CDR3 reads CSAPSYFQREQYF. The CDR3 DNA follows: TGCAGTGCTCCGTCTTACTTCCAGAGGGAGCAGTACTTC.

This clonotype was seen ten or more times. The chain joins TRBV4-1 to TRBJ1-1, with 7 bases that match TRBD1. Germline assignment: CDR1 MGHRA and CDR2 YSYEKL. The ends lost 2 bases at V and 10 bases at J; junction bases unmatched: 4. CDR3 length: 12 residues. The CDR3: CASSQPGGSAFF. In nucleotides, the CDR3 is TGCGCCAGCAGCCAACCAGGGGGTTCAGCTTTCTTT.

This clonotype was seen a few times. The chain combines TRBV20-1 with TRBJ1-2; weak D call: TRBD1 (6 bases). The germline CDR1 and CDR2 sequences are DFQATT and SNEGSKA (reference sequence). There are 11 residues in the CDR3. The ends were cut back, 6 bases at V and 2 bases at J, with 7 bases in the middle. In nucleotides, the CDR3 is TGCAGTGCCGACAGGAACTATGGCTACACCTTC. Translated, it gives CSADRNYGYTF.

This clonotype counts as medium-sized. This chain connects TRBV28 to TRBJ2-1; 9 bases are shared with TRBD2. J was trimmed by 4 bases and V by 7 bases; bases with no gene match: 11. CDR1 and CDR2 (germline): MDHEN, SYDVKM. The CDR3 runs 16 residues. CDR3 coding DNA: TGTGCCAGCACCTTAAGCCTAGCGGGATCGTACAATGAGCAGTTCTTC. The encoded protein is CASTLSLAGSYNEQFF.